This TCR beta chain is drawn from a study of cytomegalovirus exposure and HLA in healthy donors. Trimming shortened V by 4 bases and J by 1 base, and 13 bases separated the two germline ends. The CDR3 has 15 residues. Germline V gene data show CDR1 as MDHEN and CDR2 as SYDVKM. Of note for this clone: The target antigen is unknown.

The PCR had 60 Vbeta and 13 Jbeta primers. Here immunoSEQ multiplex PCR was the method, and the copy in TCRdb shows in-frame clones only, minus some. The table includes 50,000 or so clones, more than 65% detected once. Study-level points and caveats: Immune exposure information comprised only CMV serostatus. Segments of the TCR beta V type were, in most cases, productive about 87% or about 30% of the time in an earlier analysis.

The origin of this receptor is a woman aged 18-29 years in good health and CMV-seronegative. The chain has TRBV28 and TRBJ1-1; D not certain. The sequenced sample consisted of PBMCs. Written as DNA, the CDR3 is TGTGCCAGCAGTTCCCCCAGGCTCGGGAACACTGAAGCTTTCTTT. Its protein product is CASSSPRLGNTEAFF.